The entry below describes one TCR beta chain. Trimming removed 2 bases at V and 3 bases at J, with 8 bases between. The CDR3 covers 13 residues. Germline V gene data show CDR1 as MNHEY and CDR2 as SVGAGI. This sample was taken from a study of graft-versus-host responses after intestinal transplantation. As for the study in general: Each recipient received a multivisceral, liver-intestinal, or isolated intestinal graft.

Sequencing used immunoSEQ multiplex PCR; TCRdb keeps in-frame clones, though not all of them. The data hold about 15,000 clones, with approximately 87% observed a single time. The sequenced sample was bone marrow, obtained around 120 days after intestinal transplantation. This chain uses TRBV6-5 with TRBJ2-7; TRBD1 is a possible D gene (5 bases). This sequence was found in a human patient who received an intestinal transplant, so some T cells may come from the graft donor. CDR3 region: CASSYPGHYEQYF. The CDR3 nucleotides are TGTGCCAGCAGTTACCCAGGGCACTACGAGCAGTACTTC.